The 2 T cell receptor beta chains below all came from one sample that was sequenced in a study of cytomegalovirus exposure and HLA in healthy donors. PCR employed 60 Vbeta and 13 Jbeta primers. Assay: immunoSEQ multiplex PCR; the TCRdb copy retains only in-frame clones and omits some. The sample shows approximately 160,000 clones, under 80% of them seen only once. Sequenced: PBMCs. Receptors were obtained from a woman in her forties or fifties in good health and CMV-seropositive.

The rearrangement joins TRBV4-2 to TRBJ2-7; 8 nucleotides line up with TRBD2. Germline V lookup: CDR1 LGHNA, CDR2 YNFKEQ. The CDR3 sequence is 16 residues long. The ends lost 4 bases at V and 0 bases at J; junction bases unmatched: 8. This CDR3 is CASSPLGGGFSYEQYF. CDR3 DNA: TGTGCCAGCAGCCCCCTAGGCGGGGGGTTCTCCTACGAGCAGTACTTC.

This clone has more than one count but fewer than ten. The CDR3 region is CASSEGLYSSYEQYF. CDR3 nucleotide sequence: TGTGCCAGCAGTGAAGGGCTCTACAGCTCCTACGAGCAGTACTTC. The V gene is TRBV6-1, the J gene TRBJ2-7, with D uncertain. Trimming took 1 base from V and 0 from J, leaving 10 bases between them. The CDR3 runs to 15 residues. Germline CDR1 and CDR2: MNHNS and SASEGT.